This TCR beta chain was identified during a study of T-cell reconstitution after alpha-beta-depleted transplantation in children. Germline CDR1 is MNHNS and CDR2 is SASEGT. This CDR3 has 14 amino acids. Trimming left V 4 bases short and J 0 bases short, with 10 bases between. This clonotype has more than one count but fewer than ten. A library of TCRbeta sequences, prepared with unique molecular identifiers, was generated. TCRdb called the PCR reads again in MiXCR, with one record for every CDR3 protein. The data hold approximately 350,000 distinct CDR3 sequences, with about an eighth observed a single time.

Specimen: PBMCs, collected from the stem cell graft. The source is a human donor who donated a stem cell graft to a child with Fanconi anemia. The chain has TRBV6-1 and TRBJ2-7; no clear D. Here the CDR3 DNA reads TGTGCCAGCAGTGCCGACTTGAGCTCCTACGAGCAGTACTTC. Translated: CASSADLSSYEQYF.